The clone carrying this T cell receptor beta chain was counted ten times or more. Using its own MiXCR run on the 5' RACE reads, TCRdb lists one record per CDR3 protein. Altogether about 100,000 distinct CDR3 sequences are present, around an eighth being singletons, with the ten largest covering less than 40%. The data originate from a study of T-cell memory formation after mild COVID-19. As for the study in general: TCR clusters mostly belonged to single donors.

CDR3 length equals 13 residues. Trimming pared 8 bases from V and 1 base from J, leaving 11 bases between. CDR1 SGHTA and CDR2 FQGTGA come from the germline V gene. The sample taken for sequencing was PBMCs or a T cell subset sorted from them (not recorded which). The chain is built from TRBV7-3 and TRBJ1-1; perhaps TRBD1 as D (5 bases). The receptor was isolated from a man younger than 35 who had mild COVID-19 (a few samples of this study predate the infection). Cell type and time point are not known. The CDR3 reads CASSRGGNTEAFF. CDR3 DNA sequence: TGTGCCAGCTCCCGGGGGGGGAACACTGAAGCTTTCTTT.